This paragraph covers one TCR beta chain sequence. A junction end diverges from the germline sequence, so it may reflect a read error. The CDR3 extends over 18 amino acids. A modified ARM-PCR protocol with three rounds of nested PCR amplified TCRbeta. TCRdb independently ran MiXCR on the multiplex PCR reads; one entry per CDR3 protein. In the table there are about 110,000 distinct CDR3 sequences, approximately 84% of which are singletons. This record comes from a study of tumor and adjacent non-tumor tissue in lung cancer. The template was RNA from unsorted bulk tissue. Sequences were obtained from lung tumor tissue. The V call is TRBV12-3 or TRBV12-4, the J call TRBJ2-3, with TRBD2 identical over 15 bases. The receptor was derived from an older man with non-small cell lung cancer. CDR3 sequence: CASSLGLAGGLGTDTHYF. DNA for the CDR3: TGTGCCAGCAGTCTCGGACTAGCGGGAGGGCTGGGCACAGATACGCATTATTTT.